Following are 20 T cell receptor beta chains from one sample sequenced in a study of identical twins. TCRdb reanalysed the 5' RACE reads using MiXCR and keeps one entry per CDR3 protein. In the table there are roughly 630,000 distinct CDR3 sequences, about 7% of which are singletons. This same sample was also taken into another study, of yellow fever vaccine responses in identical twins.

Sequences were obtained from PBMCs. The source of these receptors is a woman in her late teens or twenties in good health.

This clonotype was seen only a few times. The J gene is TRBJ2-4, the V gene TRBV2, with D perhaps matching TRBD1 (6 bases). The CDR3 runs 14 residues. Trimming took off 6 bases at V and 4 bases at J, with 13 bases between the two ends. Germline lookup yields CDR1 SNHLY and CDR2 FYNNEI. DNA of the CDR3: TGTGCCAGCAGGCCGGACAGCAGTAAAAACATTCAGTACTTC. This gives the protein CASRPDSSKNIQYF.

This clonotype was recorded many times. This chain links TRBV7-9 with TRBJ2-7; 7 nucleotides line up with TRBD2. J lost 3 bases, V lost 5 bases, and 13 bases had no gene match. Germline CDR1 SEHNR, CDR2 FQNEAQ (reference sequence). The length of the CDR3 is 16 residues. CDR3 sequence: CASSGFGEGTSYEQYF. CDR3 sequence (DNA): TGTGCCAGCAGCGGCTTCGGGGAGGGTACTAGCTACGAGCAGTACTTC.

The table lists this clonotype with many counts. The chain joins TRBV12-3 or TRBV12-4 to TRBJ2-1, with TRBD2 identical over 12 bases. The CDR3 is made up of 16 amino acids. V shed 6 bases and J 5 bases; nucleotides not matched to a gene: 8. CDR3 amino acids: CASSPIGLAGNNEQFF. CDR3 nucleotides: TGTGCCAGCAGCCCGATTGGACTAGCGGGAAACAATGAGCAGTTCTTC.

The chain links TRBV7-9 to TRBJ2-2, with D tentatively TRBD1 or TRBD2 (5 bases each). V was cut by 2 bases and J by 0 bases, with 10 bases left in between. The CDR3 runs 16 residues. CDR1 is SEHNR and CDR2 is FQNEAQ in the germline V gene (reference sequence). The DNA of the CDR3 is TGTGCCAGCAGCTTACCGGGACGGACGAACACCGGGGAGCTGTTTTTT. It translates to CASSLPGRTNTGELFF. The entire variable domain, with the rest obtained from reference TRBV7-9 and TRBJ2-2, is as follows: DTGVSQNPRHKITKRGQNVTFRCDPISEHNRLYWYRQTLGQGPEFLTYFQNEAQLEKSRLLSDRFSAERPKGSFSTLEIQRTEQGDSAMYLCASSLPGRTNTGELFFGEGSRLTVL.

The CDR3 coding sequence is TGCGCCAGCTCCCGGTCTAGCCCTAAGTTCTATGGCTACACCTTC. Translation gives CASSRSSPKFYGYTF. The chain has TRBV5-1 and TRBJ1-2; D uncertain. V was clipped by 7 bases and J by 4 bases, with 20 bases between them. Germline V lookup: CDR1 SGHRS, CDR2 YFSETQ. The CDR3 has 15 residues.

There are a few counts of this clonotype. The gene calls are TRBV14 and TRBJ2-2; D is possibly TRBD2 (5 bases). The V end lost 3 bases, the J end lost 7 bases, and 24 bases lay between the germline ends. The CDR3 totals 18 residues. Germline values: CDR1 SGHDN, CDR2 FVKESK. The CDR3 bases are TGTGCCAGCAGCCATGGTCCAAGATTCGGGAACGAGTTCGGGGAGCTGTTTTTT. It is translated as CASSHGPRFGNEFGELFF.

The rearrangement links TRBV7-2 to TRBJ2-1; 8 positions match TRBD1. The CDR3 runs to 15 residues. The junction had 6 bases not matched to a gene; V was cut back by 2 bases and J by 6 bases. Germline values: CDR1 SGHTA, CDR2 FQGNSA. The CDR3 DNA sequence: TGTGCCAGCAGCTTACGACAGGGGAGTTTCAATGAGCAGTTCTTC. It translates to CASSLRQGSFNEQFF.

This clonotype was counted between two and nine times. This chain uses TRBV25-1 with TRBJ2-1, with TRBD2 identical over 7 bases. CDR1 is MGHDK and CDR2 is SYGVNS in the germline V gene. V lost 5 bases and J lost 8; bases outside the gene matches: 12. This CDR3 is 15 amino acids long. This CDR3 reads CASSQKRGLRDEQFF. In DNA, the CDR3 is TGTGCCAGCAGTCAAAAGCGGGGCCTTAGGGATGAGCAGTTCTTC.

This clonotype was recorded at least ten times. J is TRBJ1-1 and V is TRBV5-1, with a weak D call TRBD1 (5 bases). V lost 4 bases and J lost 0, with 16 bases in between. This CDR3 contains 16 residues. Looked up from germline, CDR1 is SGHRS and CDR2 is YFSETQ. For the CDR3, the DNA is TGCGCCAGCAGCACCTTGGACACTAGCATGAACACTGAAGCTTTCTTT. Its protein is CASSTLDTSMNTEAFF.

The rearrangement links TRBV7-6 to TRBJ2-1; 11 bases fit TRBD2. J lost 7 bases, V lost 5 bases, and 28 bases had no gene match. The CDR3 length is 22 residues. Germline CDR1 and CDR2: SGHVS and FNYEAQ. CDR3 sequence (DNA): TGTGCCAGCAGCATCCGGCGGGCTGATACTAGCGGGAGAGTGGTATCCTGGAATGAGCAGTTCTTC. Amino acid sequence: CASSIRRADTSGRVVSWNEQFF.

V usage is TRBV7-9 and J usage is TRBJ2-1, with a weak D call TRBD1 (5 bases). The CDR3 is 16 residues long. V gave up 0 bases and J gave up 3 bases, with 12 bases separating them. CDR1 and CDR2 (germline): SEHNR, FQNEAQ (reference sequence). This CDR3 is CASSLASLTDYNEQFF. Written as DNA, the CDR3 is TGTGCCAGCAGCTTAGCCTCGCTGACAGACTACAATGAGCAGTTCTTC.

Only a few counts were recorded for this clonotype. The rearrangement joins TRBV19 to TRBJ2-2; D is ambiguous. There are 12 residues in the CDR3. V was clipped by 3 bases and J by 10 bases, with 9 bases between them. The germline gives CDR1 LNHDA, CDR2 SQIVND (reference sequence). CDR3 sequence (DNA): TGTGCCAGTAGTATGGGAAAGGCGGAGCTGTTTTTT. This translates into CASSMGKAELFF.

This clonotype has at least ten counts. The rearrangement joins TRBV11-2 to TRBJ2-1, with TRBD2 matching 8 bases. Germline-derived CDR1 and CDR2 are SGHAT and FQNNGV. The junction had 12 bases not matched to a gene; V was cut back by 5 bases and J by 15 bases. CDR3 length: 13 amino acids. CDR3 loop: CASSGGTGTRWFF. The DNA of the CDR3 is TGTGCCAGCAGCGGCGGGACCGGGACTAGGTGGTTCTTC.

This clonotype was recorded many times. The chain employs TRBV10-3 and TRBJ1-5, with 8 bases identical to TRBD1. The CDR3 runs 16 residues. After removal of 2 bases from V and 3 bases from J, the junction contained 6 bases not matched to a gene. The V gene's germline CDR1 is ENHRY and CDR2 SYGVKD. CDR3 nucleotide sequence: TGTGCCATCAGTGAGATTCAGACAGGGGACAATCAGCCCCAGCATTTT. It specifies CAISEIQTGDNQPQHF.

This clonotype was seen at least ten times. The rearrangement uses TRBV20-1 and TRBJ1-3; D is unresolved. This CDR3 is built from 12 residues. With 6 bases removed from V and 0 bases from J, the gap between germline ends came to 6 bases. Germline V gene data show CDR1 as DFQATT and CDR2 as SNEGSKA (reference sequence). The CDR3 DNA follows: TGCAGTGCGAGGAACTCTGGAAACACCATATATTTT. Translating gives CSARNSGNTIYF.

This clonotype was seen only a few times. This sequence joins TRBV6-1 and TRBJ1-1; TRBD1 is a possible D gene (6 bases). Trimming took off 10 bases at V and 6 bases at J, with 18 bases between the two ends. The germline V gene has CDR1 MNHNS and CDR2 SASEGT. The CDR3 has 13 amino acids. DNA of the CDR3: TGTGCCATCCAACGGGGGGCCGGGGCTGAAGCTTTCTTT. Translation gives CAIQRGAGAEAFF.

This clonotype was seen once. The rearrangement links TRBV4-1 to TRBJ2-2; 16 bases align to TRBD2. Losses at the gene ends were 2 bases for V and 4 bases for J; bases not matched to a gene: 7. The CDR3 extends over 19 amino acids. Germline CDR1 and CDR2: MGHRA and YSYEKL. The CDR3 DNA is TGCGCCAGCAGCCAACCGGGACTAGCGGGAGGGCCTGGCACCGGGGAGCTGTTTTTT. As protein: CASSQPGLAGGPGTGELFF.

This clonotype came up a few times. This chain uses TRBV3-1 with TRBJ2-1; TRBD2 is a possible D gene (7 bases). Between the trimmed V and J ends, which lost 2 bases and 8 bases, there was a span of 22 bases. There are 17 residues in the CDR3. Germline values: CDR1 LGHDT, CDR2 YNNKEL (reference sequence). This CDR3 is CASSQFRGARSDYEQFF. The CDR3 DNA follows: TGTGCCAGCAGCCAATTTCGGGGGGCGCGTTCTGATTATGAGCAGTTCTTC.

This clonotype was picked up a small number of times. V and J are TRBV20-1 and TRBJ2-1; the D gene could be TRBD1 or TRBD2 (6 bases each). V lost 0 bases and J lost 3, with 12 bases in between. The CDR3 has 15 residues. Germline lookup yields CDR1 DFQATT and CDR2 SNEGSKA (reference sequence). This chain's CDR3 is CSARDGGVLYNEQFF. The CDR3 DNA is TGCAGTGCTAGAGACGGGGGCGTCCTCTACAATGAGCAGTTCTTC.

This CDR3 reads CASSLDPSGTGINEQYF. In DNA form, the CDR3 reads TGTGCCAGCAGTTTAGATCCCTCCGGGACAGGGATCAACGAGCAGTACTTC. This chain joins TRBV27 and TRBJ2-7; 9 bases fit TRBD1. The V gene's germline CDR1 is MNHEY and CDR2 SMNVEV (reference sequence). V lost 2 bases and J lost 5; bases outside the gene matches: 13. The CDR3 contains 17 residues.